Below, one T cell receptor (beta chain) is given with its context. Its antigen is as yet unknown. PCR involved 60 Vbeta and 13 Jbeta primers. Generated by immunoSEQ multiplex PCR, the TCRdb table keeps only in-frame clones and is missing some. The sample has approximately 160,000 clones, 82% seen once. The data originate from a study of cytomegalovirus exposure and HLA in healthy donors. Whole-study context: In an earlier analysis, around 120 million unique TCR beta sequences were found from about 190 million T cells. Study results and limitations: Later analysis associated a missense DCLRE1C variant with TCR beta V- and J-gene trimming.

The CDR3 consists of 13 residues. V lost 9 bases, J lost 1 base, and 12 bases lay in between. CDR1 is MDHEN and CDR2 is SYDVKM in the germline V gene. The TCR originated in a girl aged 5 to 17 in good health and CMV-seropositive. The V gene is TRBV28, the J gene TRBJ1-1; a possible D gene is TRBD1 (6 bases). The sample was PBMCs. The CDR3, as DNA: TGTGCCAGTTCGGACAGTTCGAACACTGAAGCTTTCTTT. This codes for CASSDSSNTEAFF.